This T cell receptor beta chain emerged from a study of response to subunit inactivated influenza vaccine. Each CDR3 protein gets one entry after TCRdb re-called the RT-PCR reads with MiXCR. The data show some 500,000 distinct CDR3 sequences, about 17% seen once. Study-wide findings and caveats: After each seasonal influenza vaccination, few new T cells are recruited, the authors suggested.

Germline CDR1 LGHNA, CDR2 YSLEER. V shed 5 bases and J shed 5 bases, with 18 bases lying between them. The CDR3 contains 15 residues. This clonotype was seen only a few times. The antigen remains undetermined. The origin of this receptor is a man in his fifties or sixties who received an inactivated influenza vaccine. Sequenced here: CD4+ T cells sorted from PBMCs, sampled 23 months after vaccination. V usage is TRBV4-3 and J usage is TRBJ1-1; D unclear. Written as DNA, the CDR3 is TGCGCCAGCAGCTCGGCTCGCGAGGAGGAGACTGAAGCTTTCTTT. It is translated as CASSSAREEETEAFF.